The rows below give T cell receptor beta chains drawn from one sample of a study of response to subunit inactivated influenza vaccine. TCRdb processed the RT-PCR reads anew with MiXCR; each CDR3 protein has one entry. This table holds a few hundred thousand distinct CDR3 sequences, approximately 14% found once. Sequences were derived from PBMCs from blood, sampled less than 13 days after vaccination. These receptors all come from a man aged 50 to 60 who received an inactivated influenza vaccine. The CDR3 runs from the conserved cysteine through the conserved F or W. Part of the rows lack a size; the others show once, few, many or a class for expanded clones.

J gene | clone size | V gene | CDR3 protein
TRBJ1-1 | NA | TRBV28 | CASSFPGFTEAFF
TRBJ2-5 | NA | TRBV7-9 | CASSFIGQGGRETQYF
TRBJ1-1 | NA | TRBV5-1 | CASSLDSGPAFF
TRBJ2-3 | NA | TRBV5-5 | CASSLEDSRTDTQYF
TRBJ2-3 | few | TRBV12-3/TRBV12-4 | CASSLGRRSDTQYF
TRBJ2-5 | few | TRBV7-2 | CASSWNRGQETQYF
TRBJ2-1 | many | TRBV9 | CASSVAGNEQFF
TRBJ2-5 | NA | TRBV12-3/TRBV12-4 | CASSTDLWGETQHF
TRBJ2-3 | few | TRBV14 | CASSPSGRFNTQYF
TRBJ2-7 | few | TRBV15 | CATSRGRLLSYEQYF
TRBJ1-1 | few | TRBV15 | CATSPGTGKMNTEAFF
TRBJ2-5 | NA | TRBV4-2 | CASSQGGKETQYF
TRBJ2-1 | few | TRBV7-9 | CVWGAEYNEQFF
TRBJ2-7 | few | TRBV12-3/TRBV12-4 | CASMGEGQGVYEQYF
TRBJ2-3 | few | TRBV15 | CATSRDPDTQYF
TRBJ2-1 | NA | TRBV24-1 | CATSASGSTYEQFF
TRBJ2-7 | few | TRBV12-3/TRBV12-4 | CASSLALTTERGIYEQYF
TRBJ2-7 | NA | TRBV12-3/TRBV12-4 | CASSLGIEKHSYEQYF
TRBJ2-7 | many | TRBV20-1 | CSARMVSAGGPEQYF
TRBJ2-1 | few | TRBV10-2 | CASSASTYNEQFF
TRBJ1-4 | NA | TRBV6-5 | CASSYITGEKLFF
TRBJ1-5 | few | TRBV20-1 | CSATRGDNQPQHF
TRBJ1-3 | few | TRBV5-1 | CASRPGQPGNTIYF
TRBJ2-1 | few | TRBV20-1 | CSADDPPNEQFF
TRBJ2-1 | NA | TRBV3-1 | CASSQGGRDNEQFF
TRBJ2-2 | many | TRBV24-1 | CATSDFSSLFF
TRBJ2-1 | many | TRBV20-1 | CSARGGLVVNEQFF
TRBJ2-1 | many | TRBV4-2 | CASSQVGGTYNEQFF
TRBJ1-2 | few | TRBV10-3 | CAISEGEGLGYTF
TRBJ1-5 | few | TRBV6-1 | CASTQGGRSNQPQHF
TRBJ1-1 | NA | TRBV6-1 | CASSEVTAGTEAFF
TRBJ2-2 | NA | TRBV9 | CASSPTPVTSGRYTGELFF
TRBJ2-1 | NA | TRBV20-1 | CSAGGQGASGRGNEQFF
TRBJ2-5 | few | TRBV5-1 | CASSLVVAPQETQYF
TRBJ2-2 | once | TRBV7-9 | CASSLARGPPEELFF
TRBJ2-1 | NA | TRBV27 | CASSFPGLAGNEQFF
TRBJ2-7 | many | TRBV28 | CASSRQGQGSYEQYF
TRBJ2-1 | NA | TRBV10-3 | CAISESRSGRANRYNEQFF
TRBJ2-7 | many | TRBV5-1 | CASSSSARSYEQYF
TRBJ1-1 | few | TRBV7-8 | CASSLEGASEAFF
TRBJ2-1 | NA | TRBV11-3 | CASGRESSYNEQFF
TRBJ1-2 | NA | TRBV7-2 | CASSLFQAGDGYTF
TRBJ1-2 | NA | TRBV29-1 | CSVEEGGIRYGYTF
TRBJ2-5 | few | TRBV3-1 | CASSQERATGEETQYF
TRBJ2-7 | few | TRBV29-1 | CSVAKGSATYEQYF
TRBJ1-4 | NA | TRBV28 | CASSRGTGTEKLFF
TRBJ2-3 | many | TRBV12-3/TRBV12-4 | CASSFLAGAPFTDTQYF
TRBJ2-3 | NA | TRBV6-1 | CASSDRGRGTDTQYF
TRBJ2-1 | NA | TRBV5-1 | CASSSRAQERDEQFF
TRBJ2-2 | few | TRBV20-1 | CSARYSRAPGTGELFF